This TCR beta chain was identified during a study of cytomegalovirus exposure and HLA in healthy donors. Turning to this clone: The target antigen is unknown.

The PCR had 60 Vbeta and 13 Jbeta primers. Profiled with immunoSEQ multiplex PCR; TCRdb holds only in-frame clones, not every one. The sample data list under 90,000 clones. Study conclusions and caveats: Most TCR beta V segments were productive about 87% or about 30% of the time in an earlier analysis. In vitro work confirmed that a few CMV-associated chains recognize CMV antigens.

CDR1 ENHRY and CDR2 SYGVKD come from the germline V gene. The CDR3 is made up of 16 amino acids. V shed 5 bases and J 4 bases; nucleotides not matched to a gene: 9. The donors were healthy bone marrow donors. Input material: PBMCs. The source of this sequence is a female donor in good health and CMV-seropositive. The chain is built from TRBV10-3 and TRBJ2-5; 11 bases agree with TRBD2. DNA of the CDR3: TGTGCCATCAGTTCAACTAGCGGGAGCGTGGGAGAGACCCAGTACTTC. Protein: CAISSTSGSVGETQYF.